The sequence of this T cell receptor (beta chain) was determined in a study of sequential checkpoint blockade in melanoma. Turning to the study itself: Randomization was 1:1 between first-line nivolumab→ipilimumab and ipilimumab→nivolumab.

The table came from immunoSEQ multiplex PCR; TCRdb's copy has only in-frame clones and leaves some out. The data contain some 10,000 clones, about 81% of them seen just once; the ten biggest clones take up around 11%. V shed 0 bases and J shed 2 bases, with 12 bases lying between them. This CDR3 region has 16 residues. Germline CDR1 reads SGDLS; CDR2 reads YYNGEE. Described treatment: randomized to nivolumab then ipilimumab (arm A) or the reverse (arm B). The specimen comprised CD8+ T cells sorted from blood (inferred from file names), sampled from a patient given nivolumab and ipilimumab in sequence. The rearrangement uses TRBV9 and TRBJ1-5, with D hard to call. This TCR came from a human donor with melanoma. The CDR3 here is CASSVDVWEGNQPQHF. The CDR3 nucleotides are TGTGCCAGCAGCGTAGACGTATGGGAGGGCAATCAGCCCCAGCATTTT.